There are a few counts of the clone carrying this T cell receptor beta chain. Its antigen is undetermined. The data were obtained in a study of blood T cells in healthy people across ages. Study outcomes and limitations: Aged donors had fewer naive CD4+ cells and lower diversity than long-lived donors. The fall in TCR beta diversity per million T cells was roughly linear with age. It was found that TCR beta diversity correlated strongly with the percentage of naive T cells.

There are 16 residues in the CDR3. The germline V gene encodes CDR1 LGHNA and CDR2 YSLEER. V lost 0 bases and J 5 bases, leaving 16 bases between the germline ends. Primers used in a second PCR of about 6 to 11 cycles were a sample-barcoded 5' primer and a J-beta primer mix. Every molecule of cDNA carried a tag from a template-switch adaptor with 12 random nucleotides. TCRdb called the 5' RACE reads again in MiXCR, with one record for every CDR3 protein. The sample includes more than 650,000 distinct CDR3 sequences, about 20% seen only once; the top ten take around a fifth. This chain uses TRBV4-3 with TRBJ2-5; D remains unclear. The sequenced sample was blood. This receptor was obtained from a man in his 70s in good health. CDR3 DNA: TGCGCCAGCAGCCAAGAACTAAATAAGGATTTTGAGACCCAGTACTTC. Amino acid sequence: CASSQELNKDFETQYF.